Listed below are T cell receptor beta chains from one sample, sequenced in a study of T cell repertoires in cytomegalovirus infection. MiXCR, run by TCRdb on the reads, gives a single entry per CDR3 protein. The table records 500,000 or so distinct CDR3 sequences, more than 15% of them present only once. Sequencing used CD8+ T cells from PBMCs. The receptors were gathered from a human donor in good health (CMV status not recorded). Some clones in this sample may be carry-over from other donors' samples. CDR3s include the opening cysteine and the closing phenylalanine or tryptophan. Each record gives: D gene, V gene, clone size, J gene, CDR3 protein, CDR3 DNA. A D gene is named only where the DNA matches it firmly. Clone size is given for some rows only: seen once, a few or many times, or a class if the clone is expanded.

NA	TRBV27	NA	TRBJ1-1	CASGYGGGTEAFF	TGTGCCAGTGGTTATGGAGGGGGCACTGAAGCTTTCTTT
TRBD1	TRBV2	NA	TRBJ1-2	CASRLGQASNYGYTF	TGTGCCAGCAGATTAGGACAGGCCTCTAACTATGGCTACACCTTC
TRBD2	TRBV20-1	NA	TRBJ2-1	CSVHPSGARGNEQFF	TGCAGTGTTCATCCTAGCGGTGCTCGCGGCAATGAGCAGTTCTTC
TRBD1	TRBV19	few	TRBJ1-5	CASSLGTGGFQPQHF	TGTGCCAGTAGCCTCGGGACAGGGGGTTTTCAGCCCCAGCATTTT
NA	TRBV5-1	NA	TRBJ2-1	CASSLNDHNEQFF	TGCGCCAGCAGCTTGAATGACCACAATGAGCAGTTCTTC
TRBD1	TRBV15	many	TRBJ1-5	CATSRDRGDNQPQHF	TGTGCCACCAGCAGGGACAGGGGGGACAATCAGCCCCAGCATTTT
TRBD1	TRBV6-5	NA	TRBJ1-3	CASSYGTGISGNTIYF	TGTGCCAGCAGTTACGGGACAGGAATCTCTGGAAACACCATATATTTT
TRBD1	TRBV7-9	many	TRBJ2-7	CASSYRDRSYEQYF	TGTGCCAGCAGCTACCGGGACAGAAGCTACGAGCAGTACTTC
TRBD1	TRBV7-9	many	TRBJ1-1	CASSSGTGGFFF	TGTGCCAGCAGTTCCGGGACAGGGGGTTTCTTCTTT
NA	TRBV14	few	TRBJ2-7	CASSQFRRPDEQYF	TGTGCCAGCAGCCAATTTCGTCGCCCAGACGAGCAGTACTTC
NA	TRBV28	NA	TRBJ2-1	CASSFPDKALYNEQFF	TGTGCCAGCAGTTTCCCCGACAAGGCCTTGTACAATGAGCAGTTCTTC
NA	TRBV5-5	many	TRBJ2-1	CASSLNGSPGGNEQFF	TGTGCCAGCAGCTTGAATGGTTCTCCTGGTGGCAATGAGCAGTTCTTC
TRBD1	TRBV25-1	few	TRBJ1-2	CASSPLQGPANYGYTF	TGTGCCAGCAGCCCACTACAGGGGCCGGCTAACTATGGCTACACCTTC
TRBD2	TRBV2	many	TRBJ2-1	CASWRGTSGYNEQFF	TGTGCCAGCTGGCGCGGGACTAGCGGGTACAATGAGCAGTTCTTC
NA	TRBV19	few	TRBJ1-6	CASSSEISYNSPLHF	TGTGCCAGTAGTAGTGAGATCTCCTATAATTCACCCCTCCACTTT
TRBD1	TRBV12-3/TRBV12-4	many	TRBJ2-7	CASRPTGASDYEQYF	TGTGCCAGCAGACCTACAGGGGCGAGTGATTACGAGCAGTACTTC
TRBD1	TRBV5-6	NA	TRBJ2-7	CASSSGQGKDEQYF	TGTGCCAGCAGCTCGGGACAGGGGAAAGACGAGCAGTACTTC
NA	TRBV7-9	many	TRBJ1-4	CASSPPWENEKLFF	TGTGCCAGCAGCCCCCCGTGGGAAAATGAAAAACTGTTTTTT
NA	TRBV19	NA	TRBJ1-2	CASSQKMGLGNYGYTF	TGTGCCAGTAGTCAGAAGATGGGGTTAGGGAACTATGGCTACACCTTC
NA	TRBV7-9	many	TRBJ2-2	CASNVANTGELFF	TGTGCCAGCAATGTAGCGAACACCGGGGAGCTGTTTTTT
NA	TRBV2	NA	TRBJ1-1	CASKGAEAFF	TGTGCCAGCAAGGGAGCTGAAGCTTTCTTT
NA	TRBV6-2/TRBV6-3	NA	TRBJ1-4	CASSENKFYEKLFF	TGTGCCAGCAGTGAAAACAAGTTCTATGAAAAACTGTTTTTT
TRBD1	TRBV27	few	TRBJ1-5	CASSLQGATNQPQHF	TGTGCCAGCAGCCTACAGGGGGCGACCAATCAGCCCCAGCATTTT
NA	TRBV29-1	NA	TRBJ1-1	CSVEKVQAVRTEAFF	TGCAGCGTTGAGAAAGTACAGGCCGTAAGAACTGAAGCTTTCTTT
NA	TRBV27	few	TRBJ2-2	CASSFGGRGTGELFF	TGTGCCAGCAGTTTTGGGGGGCGCGGTACCGGGGAGCTGTTTTTT
NA	TRBV7-9	few	TRBJ2-2	CASSFLGENTGELFF	TGTGCCAGCAGCTTCCTTGGGGAGAACACCGGGGAGCTGTTTTTT
NA	TRBV28	many	TRBJ2-1	CASSPSGDTYYNEQFF	TGTGCCAGCAGTCCCTCCGGCGATACATACTACAATGAGCAGTTCTTC
NA	TRBV6-1	many	TRBJ2-1	CASKQRPEQFF	TGTGCCAGCAAACAGAGGCCTGAGCAGTTCTTC
NA	TRBV7-9	few	TRBJ2-7	CASSPAGANEQYF	TGTGCCAGCAGCCCGGCGGGGGCGAACGAGCAGTACTTC
NA	TRBV25-1	many	TRBJ1-2	CASSESHSLNYGYTF	TGTGCCAGCAGTGAATCCCACAGCTTAAACTATGGCTACACCTTC
TRBD1	TRBV11-2	few	TRBJ1-4	CASSSLGQGYEKLFF	TGTGCCAGCAGCTCACTTGGACAGGGCTATGAAAAACTGTTTTTT
NA	TRBV6-1	many	TRBJ1-3	CASSEGGTIPPAIYF	TGTGCCAGCAGTGAAGGGGGGACAATCCCACCGGCCATATATTTT
NA	TRBV6-2/TRBV6-3	many	TRBJ2-1	CASSYKAVSYNEQFF	TGTGCCAGCAGTTACAAGGCGGTCTCCTACAATGAGCAGTTCTTC
TRBD1	TRBV30	few	TRBJ2-3	CAWSLGQGPDTQYF	TGTGCCTGGAGTCTCGGACAGGGTCCAGATACGCAGTATTTT
NA	TRBV19	NA	TRBJ1-2	CATRGWGYGYTF	TGTGCCACTAGGGGCTGGGGCTATGGCTACACCTTC
NA	TRBV4-1	few	TRBJ2-6	CASSQDDGEAANVLTF	TGCGCCAGCAGCCAAGACGACGGCGAAGCGGCCAACGTCCTGACTTTC
NA	TRBV6-5	few	TRBJ2-6	CASSYFVTVEDSGANVLTF	TGTGCCAGCAGTTACTTTGTAACCGTGGAAGACTCTGGGGCCAACGTCCTGACTTTC
TRBD2	TRBV2	NA	TRBJ2-3	CASVSIPGLSTDTQYF	TGTGCCAGCGTATCCATACCGGGACTATCCACCGATACGCAGTATTTT
TRBD1	TRBV7-7	many	TRBJ2-7	CASSKRQGENYEQYF	TGTGCTAGCAGCAAAAGACAGGGGGAGAACTACGAGCAGTACTTC
TRBD2	TRBV7-8	few	TRBJ2-2	CASSQGLAGVNTGELFF	TGTGCCAGCAGCCAGGGACTAGCGGGAGTGAACACCGGGGAGCTGTTTTTT
TRBD2	TRBV11-2	many	TRBJ2-1	CASSLVATHLAGSYNEQFF	TGTGCCAGCAGCCTAGTGGCAACTCACTTAGCGGGGTCCTACAATGAGCAGTTCTTC
TRBD2	TRBV7-6	few	TRBJ2-7	CASRAGEAPYEQYF	TGTGCCAGCAGGGCGGGGGAGGCCCCCTACGAGCAGTACTTC
TRBD2	TRBV27	NA	TRBJ2-7	CASSRAPNIAGTYEQYF	TGTGCCAGCAGCCGCGCGCCAAACATAGCGGGGACCTACGAGCAGTACTTC
NA	TRBV27	many	TRBJ1-1	CASRKNTEAFF	TGTGCCAGCAGGAAGAACACTGAAGCTTTCTTT
TRBD2	TRBV28	NA	TRBJ2-5	CASSRPPHSGEETQYF	TGTGCCAGCAGTCGACCACCCCATAGCGGGGAAGAGACCCAGTACTTC
NA	TRBV7-2	many	TRBJ2-1	CASSLVTGWGGNEQFF	TGTGCCAGCAGCTTAGTTACAGGGTGGGGGGGGAATGAGCAGTTCTTC
TRBD1	TRBV5-8	NA	TRBJ2-2	CASSLGTGGVWPGVLFF	TGTGCCAGCAGCTTGGGGACAGGGGGCGTCTGGCCCGGGGTGCTGTTTTTT
NA	TRBV28	many	TRBJ1-1	CASSFDRIIPWNNLPTEAFF	TGTGCCAGCAGTTTTGACAGGATTATACCGTGGAACAATTTGCCCACTGAAGCTTTCTTT
NA	TRBV11-2	many	TRBJ2-1	CASSPAESVGQFF	TGTGCCAGCAGCCCCGCGGAGTCTGTCGGGCAGTTCTTC
NA	TRBV15	few	TRBJ2-7	CATSSGTLGYEQYF	TGTGCCACCAGCTCCGGTACGCTTGGTTACGAGCAGTACTTC
TRBD1	TRBV2	few	TRBJ2-4	CATRTGAGIQYF	TGTGCCACCCGTACAGGGGCCGGCATTCAGTACTTC
NA	TRBV6-5	few	TRBJ1-1	CASSADTASEAFF	TGTGCCAGCAGTGCGGACACGGCCAGTGAAGCTTTCTTT
NA	TRBV5-4	NA	TRBJ1-6	CASSLGAVPPLHF	TGTGCCAGCAGCTTGGGGGCCGTTCCTCCCCTCCACTTT
NA	TRBV11-2	NA	TRBJ1-1	CASSLFDRRNTEAFF	TGTGCCAGCAGCTTATTTGACAGGAGGAACACTGAAGCTTTCTTT